This TCR beta chain appears in the sequencing data of a study of early T cells in non-severe SARS-CoV-2 infection. Study at large: Chains were not paired, and sequencing was done on bulk RNA from unsorted whole blood. General study points: VDJdb matches were skewed toward anti-spike CD8 T cell responses.

This clonotype was found a few times. Its antigen remains unknown. Separate cDNA molecules each had unique molecular identifiers attached to them. TCRdb reprocessed the 5' RACE reads with MiXCR, giving one entry per CDR3 protein. The profile shows tens of thousands of distinct CDR3 sequences, approximately 6% of them singletons. V lost 6 bases and J lost 2, with 17 bases in between. Germline V gene data show CDR1 as LGHNA and CDR2 as YSLEER. This CDR3 has 17 amino acids. The rearrangement links TRBV4-3 to TRBJ2-6; perhaps TRBD2 as D (6 bases). The source material was whole blood. The sequence came from an adult who was a healthcare worker with PCR-confirmed SARS-CoV-2 infection or an uninfected control (not recorded which). CDR3 nucleotide sequence: TGCGCCAGCAGTCGGGACTGGTCAACCACTGGGGCCAACGTCCTGACTTTC. Translating gives CASSRDWSTTGANVLTF.